This paragraph reports one T cell receptor (beta chain). The sample comes from a study of radiotherapy plus CTLA-4 blockade in lung cancer. Germline trimming cut 5 bases from V and 4 bases from J; bases unmatched to any gene: 17. The germline gives CDR1 MDHEN, CDR2 SYDVKM. This CDR3 comprises 19 residues. In chemo-refractory metastatic non-small-cell lung cancer, patients got ipilimumab CTLA-4 blockade together with focal radiation. Method: immunoSEQ multiplex PCR; TCRdb's copy keeps in-frame clones and lacks some. The sample gives tens of thousands of clones, around 79% of which show up once; 16% is in the top ten.

The sequence was obtained from a human donor with non-small cell lung cancer who had a complete response to radiotherapy plus ipilimumab. The starting material was peripheral blood, obtained from a patient treated with radiotherapy plus ipilimumab. The genes are TRBV28 and TRBJ2-2; 9 bases agree with TRBD1. The CDR3 region is CASSPDSNRGLSITGELFF. CDR3 sequence (DNA): TGTGCCAGCAGTCCCGACTCAAACAGGGGGCTGTCGATCACCGGGGAGCTGTTTTTT.